Reported below is one TCR beta chain. The target antigen is unknown. This entry belongs to a study of graft-versus-host responses after intestinal transplantation. Study as a whole: Recipients underwent multivisceral, liver-intestinal, or isolated intestinal transplants. All of the recipients had induction that used anti-thymocyte globulin, then tacrolimus and steroids for 2 to 3 years. Study-wide results and caveats: Association was observed between peak circulating GvH clone levels and early post-transplant HvG declines. In recipient marrow, GvH clones were found, and some appeared first in ileum or blood.

The protocol was immunoSEQ multiplex PCR, while the TCRdb copy is restricted to in-frame clones and leaves out a portion. The profile covers about 94,000 clones, with roughly nine tenths appearing a single time and nearly 0.5% taken by the ten largest. The germline V and J ends were trimmed by 2 bases and 7 bases, with 6 bases remaining between them. CDR1 and CDR2 (germline): SGHVS, FNYEAQ. The length of the CDR3 is 13 residues. Sequenced material: unstimulated CD8+ T cells sorted from spleen or lymph node cells, taken before intestinal transplant. The chain uses TRBV7-6 and TRBJ1-6; D is unclear. The receptor was derived from a human donor who received an intestinal transplant. DNA of the CDR3: TGTGCCAGCAGCTTATACACCAATTCACCCCTCCACTTT. Residues: CASSLYTNSPLHF. The full variable domain, its missing parts supplied by reference TRBV7-6 and TRBJ1-6, is GAGVSQSPRYKVTKRGQDVALRCDPISGHVSLYWYRQALGQGPEFLTYFNYEAQQDKSGLPNDRFSAERPEGSISTLTIQRTEQRDSAMYRCASSLYTNSPLHFGNGTRLTVT.